These 20 T cell receptor beta chains originate from one sample sequenced in a study of shared clonotypes between healthy human individuals. Repertoires were generated with immunoSEQ multiplex PCR, while TCRdb's copy carries only in-frame clones and drops some. The table records around 1.1 million clones, approximately 78% of them present only once. The specimen was memory CD4+ T cells from PBMCs. The subset: CD45RA-negative fraction. These receptors all stem from a man between 18 and 29 years old in good health. Some clones in this sample may be carry-over from other donors' samples.

The rearrangement links TRBV5-4 to TRBJ1-4; a possible D gene is TRBD1 (5 bases). The CDR3 totals 14 residues. The germline V and J ends were trimmed by 3 bases and 0 bases, with 6 bases remaining between them. CDR1 and CDR2 from the germline V gene are SGHNT and YYREEE (reference sequence). Here the CDR3 reads CASSSTATNEKLFF. For the CDR3, the DNA is TGTGCCAGCAGCTCGACAGCAACTAATGAAAAACTGTTTTTT.

To note about this clone: Other DNA sequences of this sample code for an identical CDR3. The chain carries TRBV7-2 and TRBJ2-7, with D uncertain. Germline lookup yields CDR1 SGHTA and CDR2 FQGNSA. The CDR3 has 11 residues. The V end lost 5 bases, the J end lost 3 bases, and 5 bases lay between the germline ends. The CDR3 DNA is TGTGCCAGCAGCGCCCACTACGAGCAGTACTTC. Translated, it gives CASSAHYEQYF.

This clone showed up many times. The genes are TRBV2 and TRBJ1-5; D is unresolved. The length of the CDR3 is 15 residues. CDR1 is SNHLY and CDR2 is FYNNEI in the germline V gene. V was cut by 3 bases and J by 0 bases, with 9 bases left in between. In DNA, the CDR3 is TGTGCCAGCAGTGACGGGAAGAATAGCAATCAGCCCCAGCATTTT. Residues: CASSDGKNSNQPQHF. The full variable domain, its missing parts supplied by reference TRBV2 and TRBJ1-5, is EPEVTQTPSHQVTQMGQEVILRCVPISNHLYFYWYRQILGQKVEFLVSFYNNEISEKSEIFDDQFSVERPDGSNFTLKIRSTKLEDSAMYFCASSDGKNSNQPQHFGDGTRLSIL.

This clone was recorded at least ten times. V and J are TRBV27 and TRBJ1-5, with 7 nucleotides matching TRBD1. With 5 bases clipped from V and 3 bases from J, the junction kept 7 bases outside the gene matches. This CDR3 is built from 15 residues. Germline assignment: CDR1 MNHEY and CDR2 SMNVEV (reference sequence). The CDR3 sequence is CASSATGTVNQPQHF. CDR3 in DNA: TGTGCCAGCAGTGCCACCGGGACAGTCAATCAGCCCCAGCATTTT.

This clone came up a few times. At the DNA level, this CDR3 is encoded by other sequences in the same sample as well. This chain uses TRBV5-1 with TRBJ2-4; 7 bases map to TRBD1. The trim removed 0 bases at V and 7 bases at J, leaving 4 bases unmatched. Looked up from germline, CDR1 is SGHRS and CDR2 is YFSETQ. The CDR3 consists of 14 residues. DNA for the CDR3: TGCGCCAGCAGCTTGGGACAGGGATGGAACATTCAGTACTTC. Its translation is CASSLGQGWNIQYF.

Of note for this clone: A much more abundant neighbour one base away suggests this may be a read error. The chain has TRBV30 and TRBJ2-7; no reliable D call. Germline CDR1 GTSNPN, CDR2 SVGIG (reference sequence). The CDR3 loop spans 9 amino acids. CDR3 region: CAFRGVQCF. The CDR3 DNA follows: TGTGCCTTCCGTGGTGTGCAGTGCTTC.

The J gene is TRBJ1-5, the V gene TRBV5-1; 7 bases line up with TRBD1. The CDR3 runs 15 residues. Germline CDR1 SGHRS, CDR2 YFSETQ. V was pared by 0 bases and J by 3 bases, with 3 bases of the junction left unmatched. The CDR3 DNA follows: TGCGCCAGCAGCTTGGGACAGGGCCCCAATCAGCCCCAGCATTTT. Amino acid sequence: CASSLGQGPNQPQHF.

This clone has only one observation. V usage is TRBV5-4 and J usage is TRBJ1-2; a weak D match, TRBD1 (6 bases). The V and J ends lost 4 bases and 4 bases respectively, with 17 bases between them. CDR3 length: 15 residues. The V gene's germline CDR1 is SGHNT and CDR2 YYREEE (reference sequence). CDR3 in amino acids: CASSPPIAGAYGYTF. DNA for the CDR3: TGTGCCAGCAGCCCCCCGATAGCAGGGGCCTATGGCTACACCTTC.

This clone was observed a single time. The rearrangement links TRBV18 to TRBJ1-5; unclear D gene. V lost 4 bases, J lost 3 bases, and 13 bases lay in between. CDR3 length: 15 amino acids. CDR1 is KGHSH, CDR2 LQKENI, per germline. The DNA for the CDR3 is TGTGCCAGCTCACAAGGACCCTTTTACAATCAGCCCCAGCATTTT. As protein: CASSQGPFYNQPQHF.

The V call is TRBV11-3, the J call TRBJ2-1; 9 bases fit TRBD1. Germline V CDR1 and CDR2: SGHNT, YENEEA. There are 16 residues in the CDR3. V trimming: 6 bases; J trimming: 8 bases; junction bases outside the gene matches: 14. The CDR3 bases are TGTGCCAGCAGTCCAGCCGGGACAGGGTCCGGGTATGAGCAGTTCTTC. It encodes CASSPAGTGSGYEQFF.

V and J are TRBV11-2 and TRBJ2-5; 9 nucleotides match TRBD2. The CDR3 sequence is 16 residues long. J lost 1 base, V lost 2 bases, and 5 bases had no gene match. Germline V CDR1 and CDR2: SGHAT, FQNNGV. CDR3 region: CASSLWGGRAQETQYF. In DNA form, the CDR3 reads TGTGCCAGCAGCTTATGGGGCGGGAGGGCCCAAGAGACCCAGTACTTC. Drawing the rest from reference TRBV11-2 and TRBJ2-5, the complete variable domain is EAGVAQSPRYKIIEKRQSVAFWCNPISGHATLYWYQQILGQGPKLLIQFQNNGVVDDSQLPKDRFSAERLKGVDSTLKIQPAKLEDSAVYLCASSLWGGRAQETQYFGPGTRLLVL.

The table lists this clone with many counts. V is TRBV28 and J is TRBJ1-4; 7 nucleotides line up with TRBD1. In germline, CDR1 is MDHEN, CDR2 SYDVKM. This CDR3 comprises 14 residues. The V gene end was trimmed by 3 bases and the J gene end by 13 bases; junction bases not matched to a gene: 11. CDR3 amino acids: CASSLNRQGKGLFF. CDR3 DNA sequence: TGTGCCAGCAGTTTGAATAGACAGGGTAAGGGACTGTTTTTT.

The DNA for the CDR3 is TGTGCCAGCACGAAACAGGGGAAAAACTATGGCTACACCTTC. It yields the protein CASTKQGKNYGYTF. The rearrangement links TRBV6-6 to TRBJ1-2; TRBD1 agrees at 7 bases. The CDR3 spans 14 residues. V lost 7 bases and J lost 2; bases outside the gene matches: 7. Germline-derived CDR1 and CDR2 are MNHNY and SVGAGI (reference sequence).

This rearrangement joins TRBV10-3 to TRBJ1-2, with D possibly TRBD1 on 5 matching bases. Germline CDR1 and CDR2: ENHRY and SYGVKD. The CDR3 spans 15 residues. Deletions cut 3 bases from V and 5 bases from J, with 16 bases between. The CDR3 nucleotides read TGTGCCATCAGTGACGGAGGCAGGGCGGAGTATGGCTACACCTTC. Its protein is CAISDGGRAEYGYTF.

This clone turned up a few times. The chain uses TRBV4-2 and TRBJ1-5; 8 bases fit TRBD1. Germline values: CDR1 LGHNA, CDR2 YNFKEQ. The CDR3 spans 15 residues. V shed 4 bases, J shed 7 bases, and the junction held 9 bases outside the gene matches. Here the CDR3 reads CASSPEGQVDQPQHF. The CDR3 DNA follows: TGTGCCAGCAGCCCCGAGGGACAGGTCGACCAGCCCCAGCATTTT.

V and J are TRBV29-1 and TRBJ1-2, with a weak D call TRBD1 (5 bases). The CDR3 extends over 11 amino acids. V lost 1 base to trimming and J lost 7 bases, with 7 bases between them. CDR1 and CDR2 from the germline V gene are SQVTM and ANQGSEA. The CDR3 region has the DNA TGCAGCGTTGAAGGGGGGGGTGGCTACACCTTC. It yields the protein CSVEGGGGYTF.

The chain recombines TRBV7-2 with TRBJ2-3, with 7 positions matching TRBD2. Per germline, CDR1 SGHTA and CDR2 FQGNSA. CDR3 length equals 14 residues. V lost 6 bases to trimming and J lost 4 bases; unmatched junction nucleotides: 7. The CDR3 sequence: CASSGLVTPDTQYF. The CDR3 DNA sequence: TGTGCCAGCAGTGGACTAGTGACCCCAGATACGCAGTATTTT.

The chain links TRBV5-6 to TRBJ2-1, with 8 bases identical to TRBD2. There are 16 residues in the CDR3. Trimming cost V 4 bases and J 6 bases; bases outside gene matches: 12. CDR1 SGHDT and CDR2 YYEEEE come from the germline V gene. The CDR3, as DNA: TGTGCCAGCAGCCCCCGGGGTAGCGGGATCATCAATGAGCAGTTCTTC. Translation gives CASSPRGSGIINEQFF.

This clone has only a few counts. The chain joins TRBV6-5 to TRBJ1-2, with 7 bases matching TRBD1. The germline CDR1 and CDR2 sequences are MNHEY and SVGAGI. The length of the CDR3 is 12 residues. With V trimmed by 7 bases and J by 2 bases, 1 base remained unmatched. The CDR3 loop reads CASKTGNYGYTF. The CDR3 DNA sequence: TGTGCCAGCAAGACAGGGAACTATGGCTACACCTTC.

This clone was observed once. Other DNA variants within this sample encode the same CDR3. CDR3: CASSLAGTGELFF. The CDR3 DNA is TGTGCCAGCAGCTTGGCTGGTACCGGGGAGCTGTTTTTT. The V and J genes are TRBV5-4 and TRBJ2-2; D unresolved. The V gene lost 0 bases and the J gene lost 5 bases, with 5 bases spanning the gap. Germline V gene lookup returns CDR1 SGHNT and CDR2 YYREEE (reference sequence). The CDR3 runs 13 residues.